This TCR beta chain was recovered during a study of T cells in Graves' hyperthyroidism and ophthalmopathy. Study as a whole: Prior to any treatment, at the point of initial diagnosis, peripheral blood was collected.

Germline CDR1 SQVTM, CDR2 ANQGSEA. The CDR3 sequence is 14 residues long. Between the trimmed V and J ends, which lost 0 bases and 2 bases, there was a span of 10 bases. The TCR beta CDR3 regions underwent amplification using RNA transcripts as the source. The TCR CDR3 was amplified in a first-round RT-PCR using the HTBI primer set. TCRdb ran MiXCR on the multiplex PCR reads and lists one entry per CDR3 protein. The sample has a few hundred thousand distinct CDR3 sequences; roughly 15% are singletons. Sample: blood. V usage is TRBV29-1 and J usage is TRBJ1-1, with a weak D call TRBD1 (6 bases). The source is a woman in her sixties with Graves' ophthalmopathy. DNA for the CDR3: TGCAGCGTTGAAGACAGGACAGCCAACACTGAAGCTTTCTTT. Amino acids: CSVEDRTANTEAFF.